One sample yielded the 27 T cell receptor beta chains listed below, sequenced in a study of blood T cells in healthy people across ages. With a J-beta primer mix and a sample-barcoded 5' primer, a second PCR ran about 7 to 11 cycles. TCRdb independently ran MiXCR on the 5' RACE reads; one entry per CDR3 protein. Of roughly 730,000 distinct CDR3 sequences in the sample, approximately 53% were seen once. What was sequenced was blood. These receptors were obtained from a man in his forties or fifties in good health.

A few counts support this clonotype. The chain is built from TRBV5-1 and TRBJ2-5; a possible D gene is TRBD2 (6 bases). There are 17 residues in the CDR3. Germline V CDR1 and CDR2: SGHRS, YFSETQ. Deletions cut 1 base from V and 4 bases from J, with 20 bases between. In DNA form, the CDR3 reads TGCGCCAGCAGCTTGACCTACCGACTAGTAAGCAGAGAGACCCAGTACTTC. This translates into CASSLTYRLVSRETQYF.

A note on this clonotype: The junction does not match germline at one end; this may be a read error. This rearrangement joins TRBV9 to TRBJ2-5; 10 bases fit TRBD2. CDR3 length: 15 residues. The germline V gene encodes CDR1 SGDLS and CDR2 YYNGEE. The DNA of the CDR3 is TGTGTCAGCAGCGGCGGACTAGCGGATCACAATGAGCAGTACTTC. Its protein product is CVSSGGLADHNEQYF.

The chain uses TRBV29-1 and TRBJ2-1; the D is unclear. Germline assignment: CDR1 SQVTM and CDR2 ANQGSEA. The CDR3 is 13 amino acids. Trimming shortened V by 3 bases and J by 7 bases, and 13 bases separated the two germline ends. The CDR3 sequence is CSVEGFLMNEQFF. DNA of the CDR3: TGCAGCGTTGAGGGGTTCCTTATGAATGAGCAGTTCTTC.

In its sample, this clonotype was seen a few times. The chain uses TRBV15 and TRBJ2-3; D not certain. This CDR3 has 12 amino acids. Germline V gene sequence: CDR1 LNHNV, CDR2 YYDKDF (reference sequence). V lost 0 bases, J lost 8 bases, and 6 bases lay in between. For the CDR3, the DNA is TGTGCCACCAGCAGAGAAGCAGGTACGCAGTATTTT. This gives the protein CATSREAGTQYF.

The chain employs TRBV6-5 and TRBJ1-4, with 9 bases identical to TRBD1. The trim removed 7 bases at V and 8 bases at J, leaving 8 bases unmatched. CDR3 length: 14 residues. Germline V gives CDR1 MNHEY, CDR2 SVGAGI. The CDR3 bases are TGTGCCAGCACACCGGGACAGGGCGGAGAAAAACTGTTTTTT. Protein: CASTPGQGGEKLFF.

The chain has TRBV5-1 and TRBJ2-1, with TRBD1 matching over 7 bases. In germline, CDR1 is SGHRS, CDR2 YFSETQ. Unmatched junction bases numbered 7, after V lost 2 bases and J lost 8 bases. The CDR3 has 14 amino acids. This CDR3 is CASSLGQEVDEQFF. CDR3 DNA: TGCGCCAGCAGCTTAGGACAGGAGGTCGATGAGCAGTTCTTC.

This clonotype was seen a few times. The gene calls are TRBV4-2 and TRBJ2-4, with a weak D call TRBD2 (5 bases). The J call may be incorrect, as the DNA end agrees better with TRBJ2-7. This CDR3 contains 15 residues. Germline V lookup: CDR1 LGHNA, CDR2 YNFKEQ. The CDR3 DNA follows: TGTGCCAGCAGCCCAAGCCGGACTCGACTCGCCGAGCAGTACTTC. Its protein product is CASSPSRTRLAEQYF.

Only a few counts were recorded for this clonotype. This chain uses TRBV20-1 with TRBJ2-3; TRBD2 matches at 9 bases. After removal of 6 bases from V and 8 bases from J, the junction contained 12 bases not matched to a gene. In germline, CDR1 is DFQATT, CDR2 SNEGSKA (reference sequence). This CDR3 comprises 14 residues. CDR3 region: CSATGGGGAATQYF. In DNA, the CDR3 is TGCAGTGCCACGGGGGGCGGGGGGGCCGCTACGCAGTATTTT.

V gene TRBV7-2 combines with J gene TRBJ2-4, with TRBD2 matching over 8 bases. Germline assignment: CDR1 SGHTA and CDR2 FQGNSA. V shed 2 bases and J 4 bases; nucleotides not matched to a gene: 4. The CDR3 contains 15 residues. The CDR3: CASSLSGGLKNIQYF. In nucleotides, the CDR3 is TGTGCCAGCAGCTTAAGCGGGGGCCTTAAAAACATTCAGTACTTC.

This clonotype occurred once. The CDR3 DNA is TGTGCCAGCAGTTTTTGGCAAGGGGGCTCCTACGAGCAGTACTTC. This translates into CASSFWQGGSYEQYF. The chain links TRBV12-3 or TRBV12-4 to TRBJ2-7, with D maybe TRBD1 (6 bases). The CDR3 covers 15 residues. V lost 3 bases to trimming and J lost 0 bases, with 12 bases between them.

This clonotype was counted at least ten times. This sequence joins TRBV5-6 and TRBJ2-3; TRBD1 might be the D (5 bases). Per the germline V gene, CDR1 is SGHDT and CDR2 is YYEEEE. Trimming pared 0 bases from V and 2 bases from J, leaving 13 bases between. CDR3 size: 16 residues. CDR3 protein: CASSLDSFRATDTQYF. CDR3 bases: TGTGCCAGCAGCTTGGACTCCTTCAGGGCCACAGATACGCAGTATTTT. The variable domain in full, with the rest retrieved from reference TRBV5-6 and TRBJ2-3, is DAGVTQSPTHLIKTRGQQVTLRCSPKSGHDTVSWYQQALGQGPQFIFQYYEEEERQRGNFPDRFSGHQFPNYSSELNVNALLLGDSALYLCASSLDSFRATDTQYFGPGTRLTVL.

J is TRBJ2-7 and V is TRBV7-2, with D possibly TRBD2 on 6 matching bases. The CDR3 has 17 residues. CDR1 is SGHTA, CDR2 FQGNSA, per germline. Deletions cut 1 base from V and 3 bases from J, with 19 bases between. CDR3 coding DNA: TGTGCCAGCAGCTTAGTAGCCTCGGGAGAACACCTCTACGAGCAGTACTTC. It translates to CASSLVASGEHLYEQYF.

The J gene is TRBJ2-6, the V gene TRBV5-5; 7 bases map to TRBD1. J gave up 0 bases and V 2 bases, and 8 bases lay outside the gene matches. The CDR3 consists of 18 residues. Germline values: CDR1 SGHKS, CDR2 YYEKEE (reference sequence). CDR3 DNA: TGTGCCAGCAGCTTAAGGGGGCGACCGATCTCTGGGGCCAACGTCCTGACTTTC. Translated, it gives CASSLRGRPISGANVLTF.

This clonotype was recorded a few times. This chain links TRBV15 with TRBJ2-7; TRBD2 matches 9 bases. The junction had 6 bases not matched to a gene; V was cut back by 0 bases and J by 3 bases. The CDR3 extends over 16 amino acids. The germline gives CDR1 LNHNV, CDR2 YYDKDF (reference sequence). CDR3 sequence reads: CATSRDTASGIYEQYF. CDR3 nucleotides: TGTGCCACCAGCAGAGATACCGCTAGCGGGATCTACGAGCAGTACTTC. Looking up the rest from reference TRBV15 and TRBJ2-7 gives the full variable domain: DAMVIQNPRYQVTQFGKPVTLSCSQTLNHNVMYWYQQKSSQAPKLLFHYYDKDFNNEADTPDNFQSRRPNTSFCFLDIRSPGLGDTAMYLCATSRDTASGIYEQYFGPGTRLTVT.

The V and J genes are TRBV20-1 and TRBJ1-2, with unresolved D. Germline loops: CDR1 DFQATT, CDR2 SNEGSKA (reference sequence). The length of the CDR3 is 13 residues. Trimming stripped 6 bases from V and 4 bases from J, with 15 bases between. Here the CDR3 DNA reads TGCAGTGCGTCCGGGCCGAATCCCTATGGCTACACCTTC. Its translation is CSASGPNPYGYTF.

This chain uses TRBV10-3 with TRBJ2-1; 7 nucleotides match TRBD2. The length of the CDR3 is 15 residues. Trimming took 7 bases from V and 4 from J; bases not matched to a gene: 10. Per the germline V gene, CDR1 is ENHRY and CDR2 is SYGVKD. The CDR3 is CAIKEGSGAYNEQFF. As DNA, the CDR3 is TGTGCCATCAAAGAGGGAAGCGGGGCGTACAATGAGCAGTTCTTC.

Details on this clonotype: The germline gene is not matched at one end of the junction; a read error may be the cause. J is TRBJ1-4 and V is TRBV7-9; D unclear. The CDR3 totals 13 residues. Germline CDR1 SEHNR, CDR2 FQNEAQ (reference sequence). CDR3 DNA sequence: TGTGTCAGCAGCTTGAGATCCGATGAAAAACTGTTTTTT. This encodes CVSSLRSDEKLFF.

The CDR3 region has the DNA TGTGCCAGCAGCGTAGCTCAGGGAGATCTTGGTGGCTACACCTTC. Its translation is CASSVAQGDLGGYTF. The chain is built from TRBV9 and TRBJ1-2; perhaps TRBD1 as D (5 bases). The CDR3 consists of 15 residues. Germline V gene data show CDR1 as SGDLS and CDR2 as YYNGEE. V was shortened by 0 bases and J by 7 bases, with 16 bases between the two germline ends.

The chain is built from TRBV10-3 and TRBJ2-5; 14 bases align to TRBD2. The J segment lost 5 bases and the V segment lost 10 bases, leaving 3 bases of the junction unmatched. This CDR3 region has 13 residues. Germline V gene data show CDR1 as ENHRY and CDR2 as SYGVKD. The CDR3 here is CATWTSGRETQYF. As DNA, the CDR3 is TGTGCCACATGGACTAGCGGGAGGGAGACCCAGTACTTC.

The chain carries TRBV28 and TRBJ1-2, with D unclear. This CDR3 is 15 amino acids long. Germline CDR1 reads MDHEN; CDR2 reads SYDVKM. The V end was cut by 3 bases, the J end by 4 bases, with 15 bases between. The DNA for the CDR3 is TGTGCCAGCAGTTTCCGTGAGAGTGCTGTCTATGGCTACACCTTC. Its protein is CASSFRESAVYGYTF.

The genes are TRBV5-1 and TRBJ2-1, with D possibly being TRBD2 (6 bases). With the DNA end fitting TRBJ2-7 better, the J assignment may be wrong. This CDR3 is built from 18 residues. CDR1 is SGHRS and CDR2 is YFSETQ in the germline V gene. In nucleotides, the CDR3 is TGCGCCAGCAGCTTGGAAGCCACGGGGAGGAGCTCCTACAATGAGCAGTACTTC. Amino acids: CASSLEATGRSSYNEQYF.

V gene TRBV7-2 combines with J gene TRBJ1-2; D gene ambiguous. V was trimmed by 8 bases and J by 2 bases, leaving 12 bases between them. The V gene's germline CDR1 is SGHTA and CDR2 FQGNSA. CDR3 length: 13 residues. The CDR3 sequence is CASQDSRNYGYTF. CDR3 bases: TGTGCCAGCCAGGATTCTCGGAACTATGGCTACACCTTC.

This rearrangement joins TRBV27 to TRBJ2-5, with unresolved D. With the DNA end fitting TRBJ2-7 better, the J assignment may be wrong. This CDR3 is built from 14 residues. Germline CDR1 MNHEY, CDR2 SMNVEV (reference sequence). Here the CDR3 reads CASSFGQPSYEQYF. The CDR3 nucleotides read TGTGCCAGCAGTTTTGGTCAGCCCTCGTACGAGCAGTACTTC.

The CDR3 DNA follows: TGCGCCAGCAGCTTGGCGGGCCGAGGGAACACTGAAGCTTTCTTT. The encoded protein is CASSLAGRGNTEAFF. The chain combines TRBV5-1 with TRBJ1-1; D is uncertain. Germline V CDR1 and CDR2: SGHRS, YFSETQ. The length of the CDR3 is 15 residues. Trimming stripped 0 bases from V and 1 base from J, with 10 bases between.

The rearrangement joins TRBV24-1 to TRBJ2-5; 8 nucleotides match TRBD2. There are 15 residues in the CDR3. CDR1 and CDR2 (germline): KGHDR, SFDVKD. V lost 6 bases to trimming and J lost 1 base; unmatched junction nucleotides: 6. The CDR3 loop is CATSNSGSFQETQYF. The CDR3 DNA sequence: TGTGCCACCAGTAACAGCGGGAGTTTCCAAGAGACCCAGTACTTC.

The gene calls are TRBV27 and TRBJ1-2; D remains ambiguous. Germline CDR1 is MNHEY and CDR2 is SMNVEV (reference sequence). V was shortened by 7 bases and J by 3 bases, with 12 bases between the two germline ends. The CDR3 is 13 amino acids. CDR3: CASTGSRDYGYTF. The CDR3 coding sequence is TGTGCCAGCACGGGCTCTCGTGACTATGGCTACACCTTC.

The genes are TRBV28 and TRBJ1-6; 7 bases match TRBD1. The trim removed 7 bases at V and 4 bases at J, leaving 13 bases unmatched. The germline gives CDR1 MDHEN, CDR2 SYDVKM. The CDR3 is 17 amino acids. This chain's CDR3 is CASILGVSDRYNSPLHF. The CDR3 DNA is TGTGCCAGCATCCTAGGTGTTTCGGACAGGTATAATTCACCCCTCCACTTT.